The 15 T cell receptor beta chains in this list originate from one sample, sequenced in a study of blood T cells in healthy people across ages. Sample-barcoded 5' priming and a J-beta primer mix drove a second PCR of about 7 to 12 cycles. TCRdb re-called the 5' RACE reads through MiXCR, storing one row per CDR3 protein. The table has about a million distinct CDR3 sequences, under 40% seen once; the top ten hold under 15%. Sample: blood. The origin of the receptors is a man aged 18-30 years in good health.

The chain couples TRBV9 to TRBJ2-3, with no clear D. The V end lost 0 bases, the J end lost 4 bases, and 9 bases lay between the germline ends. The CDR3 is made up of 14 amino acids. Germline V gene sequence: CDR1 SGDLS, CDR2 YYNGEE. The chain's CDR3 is CASSVDAASDTQYF. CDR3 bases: TGTGCCAGCAGCGTAGACGCGGCCTCAGATACGCAGTATTTT. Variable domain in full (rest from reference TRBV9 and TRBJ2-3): DSGVTQTPKHLITATGQRVTLRCSPRSGDLSVYWYQQSLDQGLQFLIQYYNGEERAKGNILERFSAQQFPDLHSELNLSSLELGDSALYFCASSVDAASDTQYFGPGTRLTVL.

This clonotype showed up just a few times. As DNA, the CDR3 is TGTGCCATCAGTGAGTCCGCGGCAGGGACCTTGGGAGGCTATGGCTACACCTTC. Its protein is CAISESAAGTLGGYGYTF. The chain is built from TRBV10-3 and TRBJ1-2, with D maybe TRBD1 (5 bases). The CDR3 spans 18 residues. Trimming removed 0 bases from V and 4 bases from J, with 21 bases in between. The germline V gene encodes CDR1 ENHRY and CDR2 SYGVKD.

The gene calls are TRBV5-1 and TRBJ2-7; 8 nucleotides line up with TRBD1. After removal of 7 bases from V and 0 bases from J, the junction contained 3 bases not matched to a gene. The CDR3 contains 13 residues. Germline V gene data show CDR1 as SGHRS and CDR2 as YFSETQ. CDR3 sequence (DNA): TGCGCCAGCGGGGACAGGAGCTCCTACGAGCAGTACTTC. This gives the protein CASGDRSSYEQYF.

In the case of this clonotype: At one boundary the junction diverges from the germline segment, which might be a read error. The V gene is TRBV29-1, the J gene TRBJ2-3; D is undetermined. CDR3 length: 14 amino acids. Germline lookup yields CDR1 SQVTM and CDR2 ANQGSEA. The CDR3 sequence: CGVKDPRHTDTQYF. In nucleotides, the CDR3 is TGCGGCGTCAAGGACCCGCGGCACACAGATACGCAGTATTTT.

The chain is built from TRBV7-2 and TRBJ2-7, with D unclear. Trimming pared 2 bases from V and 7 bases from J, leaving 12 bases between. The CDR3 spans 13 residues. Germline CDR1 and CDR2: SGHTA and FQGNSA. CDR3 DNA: TGTGCCAGCAGCTTAACGAACTACAATGAGCAGTACTTC. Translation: CASSLTNYNEQYF.

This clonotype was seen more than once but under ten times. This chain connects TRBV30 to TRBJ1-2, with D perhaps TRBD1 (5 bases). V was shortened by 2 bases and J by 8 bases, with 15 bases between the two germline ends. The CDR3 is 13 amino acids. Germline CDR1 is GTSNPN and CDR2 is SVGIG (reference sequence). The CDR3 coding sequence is TGTGCCTGGAGTTCCCCTTCAGGGCAGGGCTACACCTTC. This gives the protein CAWSSPSGQGYTF.

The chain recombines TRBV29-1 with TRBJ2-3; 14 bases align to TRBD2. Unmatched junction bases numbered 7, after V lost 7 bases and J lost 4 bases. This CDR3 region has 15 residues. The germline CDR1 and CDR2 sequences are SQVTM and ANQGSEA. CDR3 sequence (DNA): TGCAGCGCAGGGACTAGCGGGGGACTGGCAGATACGCAGTATTTT. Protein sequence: CSAGTSGGLADTQYF.

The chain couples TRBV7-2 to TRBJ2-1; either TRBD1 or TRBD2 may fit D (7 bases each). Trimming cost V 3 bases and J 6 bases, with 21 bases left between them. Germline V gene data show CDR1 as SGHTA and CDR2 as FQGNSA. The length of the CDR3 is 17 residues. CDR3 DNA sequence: TGTGCCAGCAGCTTCAATAGCGGGTCGGAGGGGGCCAATGAGCAGTTCTTC. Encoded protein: CASSFNSGSEGANEQFF.

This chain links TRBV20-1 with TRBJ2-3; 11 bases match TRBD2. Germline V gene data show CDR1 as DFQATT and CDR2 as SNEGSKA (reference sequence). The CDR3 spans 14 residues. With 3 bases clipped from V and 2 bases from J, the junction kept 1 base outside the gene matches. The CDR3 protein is CSARTSGATDTQYF. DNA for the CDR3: TGCAGTGCTAGGACTAGCGGGGCCACAGATACGCAGTATTTT.

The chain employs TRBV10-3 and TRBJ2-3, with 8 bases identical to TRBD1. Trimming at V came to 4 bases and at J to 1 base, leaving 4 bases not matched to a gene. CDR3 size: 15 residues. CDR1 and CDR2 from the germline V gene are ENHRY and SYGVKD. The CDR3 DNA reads TGTGCCATCAGTGGGGGCAGGGGGCGCACAGATACGCAGTATTTT. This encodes CAISGGRGRTDTQYF.

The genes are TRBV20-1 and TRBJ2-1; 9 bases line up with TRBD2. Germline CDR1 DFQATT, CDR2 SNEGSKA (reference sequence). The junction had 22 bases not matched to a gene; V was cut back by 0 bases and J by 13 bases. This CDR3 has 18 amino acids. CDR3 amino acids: CSAREAGGVVEGFSGQFF. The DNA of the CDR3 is TGCAGTGCTAGAGAAGCGGGGGGAGTGGTGGAGGGGTTTAGTGGTCAGTTCTTC.

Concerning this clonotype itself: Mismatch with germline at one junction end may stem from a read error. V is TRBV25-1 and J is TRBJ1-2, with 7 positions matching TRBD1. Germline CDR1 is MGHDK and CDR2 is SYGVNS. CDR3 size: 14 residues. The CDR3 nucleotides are TGTGTCAGCAGAGGGACAGAATATAACTATGGCTACACCTTC. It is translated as CVSRGTEYNYGYTF.

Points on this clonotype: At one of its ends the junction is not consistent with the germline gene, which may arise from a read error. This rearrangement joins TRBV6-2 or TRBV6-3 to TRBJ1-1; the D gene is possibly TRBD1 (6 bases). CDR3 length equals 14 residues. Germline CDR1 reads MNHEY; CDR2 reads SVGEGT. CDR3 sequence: CASSRTELNTEAFF. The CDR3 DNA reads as TGTGCCAGCAGTAGGACAGAACTGAACACTGAAGCTTTCTTC.

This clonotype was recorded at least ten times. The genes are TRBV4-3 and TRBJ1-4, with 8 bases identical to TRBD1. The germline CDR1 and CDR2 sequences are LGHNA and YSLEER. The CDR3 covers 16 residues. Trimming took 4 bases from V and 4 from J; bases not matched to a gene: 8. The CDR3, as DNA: TGCGCCAGCAGCCGCCGCAGGGACAGGAATAATGAAAAACTGTTTTTT. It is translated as CASSRRRDRNNEKLFF.

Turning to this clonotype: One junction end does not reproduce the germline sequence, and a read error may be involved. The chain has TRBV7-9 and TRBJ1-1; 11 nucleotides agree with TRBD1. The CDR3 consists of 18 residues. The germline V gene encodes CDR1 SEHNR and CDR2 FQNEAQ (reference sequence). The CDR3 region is CAGSLGGTGGGYDTEAFF. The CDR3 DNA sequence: TGTGCCGGCAGCTTAGGCGGGACAGGGGGGGGCTACGACACTGAAGCTTTCTTT.